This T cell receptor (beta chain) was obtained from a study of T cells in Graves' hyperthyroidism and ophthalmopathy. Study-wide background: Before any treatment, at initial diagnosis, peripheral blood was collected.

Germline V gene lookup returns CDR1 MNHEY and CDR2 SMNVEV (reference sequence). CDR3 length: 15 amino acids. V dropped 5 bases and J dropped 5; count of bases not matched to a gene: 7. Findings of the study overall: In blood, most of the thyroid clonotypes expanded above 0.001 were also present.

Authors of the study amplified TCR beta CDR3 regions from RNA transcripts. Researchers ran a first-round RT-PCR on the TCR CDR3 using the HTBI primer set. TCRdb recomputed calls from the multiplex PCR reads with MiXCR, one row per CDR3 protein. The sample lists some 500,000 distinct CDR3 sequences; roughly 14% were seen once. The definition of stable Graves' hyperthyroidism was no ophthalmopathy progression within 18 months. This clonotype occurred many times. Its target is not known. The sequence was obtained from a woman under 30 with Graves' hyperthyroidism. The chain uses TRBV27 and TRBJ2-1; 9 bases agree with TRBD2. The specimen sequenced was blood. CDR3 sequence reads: CASSRRLADHNEQFF. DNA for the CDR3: TGTGCCAGCAGTCGCCGACTAGCGGACCACAATGAGCAGTTCTTC.